This TCR beta chain was sequenced during a study of shared clonotypes between healthy human individuals. About the study: Per donor, CD8 memory used one plate, CD8 naive used two, CD4 memory used three and CD4 naive used three.

The study enrolled healthy HIV-negative adults without recent acute infections or vaccinations as donors. Data came from immunoSEQ multiplex PCR; TCRdb stores just in-frame clones and leaves some out. The sample holds approximately 240,000 clones; 60% to 70% are singletons and the top ten take 11%. Ten or more counts support this clone. Specimen: memory CD4+ T cells sorted from blood. Subset of the sample: CD45RA-negative fraction. The source is a young man in good health.

The CDR3 loop is CASSLASVHTEAFF. The CDR3 DNA is TGCGCCAGCAGCTTGGCCTCGGTCCACACTGAAGCTTTCTTT. The V gene is TRBV5-1, the J gene TRBJ1-1; D is undetermined. Per the germline V gene, CDR1 is SGHRS and CDR2 is YFSETQ. V lost 0 bases, J lost 3 bases, and 9 bases lay in between. The CDR3 extends over 14 amino acids. The full variable domain, with the rest looked up from reference TRBV5-1 and TRBJ1-1, is KAGVTQTPRYLIKTRGQQVTLSCSPISGHRSVSWYQQTPGQGLQFLFEYFSETQRNKGNFPGRFSGRQFSNSRSEMNVSTLELGDSALYLCASSLASVHTEAFFGQGTRLTVV.